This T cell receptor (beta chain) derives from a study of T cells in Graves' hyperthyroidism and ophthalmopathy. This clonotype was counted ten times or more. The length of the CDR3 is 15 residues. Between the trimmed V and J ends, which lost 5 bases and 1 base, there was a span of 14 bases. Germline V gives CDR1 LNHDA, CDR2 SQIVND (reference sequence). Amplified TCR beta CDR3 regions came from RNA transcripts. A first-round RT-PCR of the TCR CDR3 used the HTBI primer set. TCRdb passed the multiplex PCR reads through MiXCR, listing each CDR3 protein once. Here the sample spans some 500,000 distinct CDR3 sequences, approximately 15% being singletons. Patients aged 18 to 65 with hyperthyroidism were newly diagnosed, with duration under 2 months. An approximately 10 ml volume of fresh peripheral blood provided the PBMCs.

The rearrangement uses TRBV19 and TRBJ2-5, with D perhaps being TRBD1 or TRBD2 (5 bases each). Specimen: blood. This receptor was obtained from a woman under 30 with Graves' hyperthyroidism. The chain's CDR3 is CASSPRLGTQETQYF. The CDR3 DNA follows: TGTGCCAGTAGTCCGCGGTTAGGGACCCAAGAGACCCAGTACTTC.